This paragraph reports one T cell receptor beta chain. No antigen is known for it. The PCR employed 60 Vbeta primers together with 13 Jbeta primers. TCRdb's copy holds only in-frame clones and misses some; the assay was immunoSEQ multiplex PCR. Its table records roughly 69,000 clones. Germline V gene data show CDR1 as KGHSH and CDR2 as LQKENI. The ends lost 6 bases at V and 7 bases at J; junction bases unmatched: 5. The CDR3 runs 14 residues. This specimen comes from a study of cytomegalovirus exposure and HLA in healthy donors. Study-wide results and limits: Analyzed later, association rates of TCRs varied across HLA loci, with DRB1 most and HLA-C fewest.

The sample was PBMCs. J is TRBJ2-1 and V is TRBV18; 11 bases are a match to TRBD1. This sequence originates from a woman in her twenties or thirties in good health and CMV-seronegative. The CDR3 DNA is TGTGCCAGCTCCCTCCGGGACAGGGGGAATGAGCAGTTCTTC. Protein sequence: CASSLRDRGNEQFF.